These 5 T cell receptor beta chains originate from one sample sequenced in a study of blood T cell repertoires in COVID-19 (TCRdb year 2020). The method behind the library was the immunoSEQ multiplex PCR assay. Held by TCRdb, this immuneACCESS table contains in-frame sequences only and omits some clones. Under half of the omission traces to an unresolved V gene where checked; the cause of the rest is unknown. This sample has about 210,000 clones in its table, and roughly 78% of those were observed once. The ten largest clones represent roughly 12% of the sample. Sequencing input: peripheral blood. The receptors here all came from a middle-aged woman with acute or convalescent COVID-19.

This sequence joins TRBV12-3 or TRBV12-4 and TRBJ2-7; no firm D call. The CDR3 contains 13 residues. V gave up 1 base and J gave up 1 base, with 5 bases separating them. In DNA form, the CDR3 reads TGTGCCAGCAGTTTAGACTTTTCCTACGAGCAGTACTTC. This encodes CASSLDFSYEQYF.

The chain has TRBV19 and TRBJ2-2; TRBD2 matches at 7 bases. The CDR3 totals 14 residues. The germline CDR1 and CDR2 sequences are LNHDA and SQIVND (reference sequence). J was trimmed by 5 bases and V by 9 bases; bases with no gene match: 9. CDR3 amino acids: CASDAGVQTGELFF. The CDR3 region has the DNA TGTGCCAGCGATGCGGGGGTTCAGACCGGGGAGCTGTTTTTT.

The rearrangement links TRBV7-9 to TRBJ1-1; tentatively, D is TRBD1 (6 bases). Germline V gives CDR1 SEHNR, CDR2 FQNEAQ (reference sequence). There are 15 residues in the CDR3. V was clipped by 9 bases and J by 5 bases, with 22 bases between them. This chain's CDR3 is CARFMVGGAETEAFF. The CDR3 region has the DNA TGTGCCAGGTTCATGGTAGGGGGGGCGGAAACTGAAGCTTTCTTT.

This clone was found many times. The CDR3 sequence is CASSQAPRGGDNEKLFF. DNA for the CDR3: TGTGCCAGCAGCCAAGCCCCCCGGGGGGGAGACAATGAAAAACTGTTTTTT. V usage is TRBV4-2 and J usage is TRBJ1-4; TRBD1 is a possible D gene (5 bases). The CDR3 consists of 17 residues. V was pared by 1 base and J by 5 bases, with 17 bases between. Germline V CDR1 and CDR2: LGHNA, YNFKEQ.

The chain combines TRBV15 with TRBJ2-7, with D possibly matching TRBD1 (6 bases). The germline CDR1 and CDR2 sequences are LNHNV and YYDKDF (reference sequence). The CDR3 extends over 14 amino acids. The germline V and J ends were trimmed by 1 base and 4 bases, with 11 bases remaining between them. CDR3 DNA sequence: TGTGCCACCAGCAGAGGGACAGAGGGATACGAGCAGTACTTC. Translated, it gives CATSRGTEGYEQYF.